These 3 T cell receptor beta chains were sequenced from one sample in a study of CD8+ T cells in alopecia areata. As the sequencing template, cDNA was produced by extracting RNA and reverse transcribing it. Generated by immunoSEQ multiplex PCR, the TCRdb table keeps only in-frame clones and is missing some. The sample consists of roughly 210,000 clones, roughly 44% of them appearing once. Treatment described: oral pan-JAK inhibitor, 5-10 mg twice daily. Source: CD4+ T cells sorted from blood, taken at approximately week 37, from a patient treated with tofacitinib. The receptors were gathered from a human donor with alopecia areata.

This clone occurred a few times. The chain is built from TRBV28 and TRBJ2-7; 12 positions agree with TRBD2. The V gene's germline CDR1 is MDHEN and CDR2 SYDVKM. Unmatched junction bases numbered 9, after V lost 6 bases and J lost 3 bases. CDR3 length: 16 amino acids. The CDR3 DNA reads TGTGCCAGCAGCCCTCTAGCGGGAGGGGGCTTCTACGAGCAGTACTTC. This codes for CASSPLAGGGFYEQYF.

The CDR3 coding sequence is TGCGCCAGCAGCTCCGGTTTTTCGCCCCCCAACTATGGCTACACCTTC. It translates to CASSSGFSPPNYGYTF. V and J are TRBV5-1 and TRBJ1-2; no firm D call. The CDR3 covers 16 residues. CDR1 and CDR2 from the germline V gene are SGHRS and YFSETQ. The V and J ends lost 3 bases and 2 bases respectively, with 17 bases between them. The entire variable domain, with the rest obtained from reference TRBV5-1 and TRBJ1-2, is as follows: KAGVTQTPRYLIKTRGQQVTLSCSPISGHRSVSWYQQTPGQGLQFLFEYFSETQRNKGNFPGRFSGRQFSNSRSEMNVSTLELGDSALYLCASSSGFSPPNYGYTFGSGTRLTVV.

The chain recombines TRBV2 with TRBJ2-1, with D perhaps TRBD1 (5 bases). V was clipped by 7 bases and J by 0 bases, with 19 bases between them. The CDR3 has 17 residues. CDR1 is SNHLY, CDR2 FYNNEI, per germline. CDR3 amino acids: CASTTVQTGSSYNEQFF. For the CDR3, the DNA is TGTGCCAGCACTACAGTTCAAACAGGTAGCTCCTACAATGAGCAGTTCTTC.